This T cell receptor (beta chain) was captured in a study of cytomegalovirus exposure and HLA in healthy donors. Whole-study results and caveats: Later on, an analysis tied approximately 15,000 TCR beta sequences to HLA alleles at 0.05 false discovery rate.

Primers: 60 Vbeta forward and 13 Jbeta reverse. TCRdb's table, derived via immunoSEQ multiplex PCR, lists solely in-frame clones and lacks some. The data show roughly 100,000 clones, over 75% seen once. This clone was seen once. Its antigen is unknown. The CDR3 totals 14 residues. Trimming stripped 0 bases from V and 1 base from J, with 6 bases between. Germline lookup yields CDR1 MNHEY and CDR2 SVGAGI. This sequence joins TRBV6-5 and TRBJ2-5; TRBD1 is a possible D gene (5 bases). Sequencing was performed on PBMCs. The origin of this receptor is a man aged 45-65 years in good health and CMV-seronegative. CDR3 nucleotide sequence: TGTGCCAGCAGTTACTCGGACATCCAAGAGACCCAGTACTTC. Translation gives CASSYSDIQETQYF.